The 19 T cell receptor beta chains below all came from one sample that was sequenced in a study of shared clonotypes between healthy human individuals. Sequencing was performed with immunoSEQ multiplex PCR; in TCRdb, only in-frame clones are kept and a portion is missing. The data show some 2,000,000 clones, with 90% to 96% seen just once and less than 0.15% held by the top ten. The material sequenced was naive CD4+ T cells sorted from blood. Stated subset: CD45RA+ positively selected. The receptors were gathered from a man in his late teens or twenties in good health.

V gene TRBV18 combines with J gene TRBJ1-3, with D hard to call. This CDR3 has 16 amino acids. Trimming took 3 bases from V and 0 from J, leaving 12 bases between them. The germline V gene encodes CDR1 KGHSH and CDR2 LQKENI. CDR3 DNA sequence: TGTGCCAGCTCACCGGAGGCAGGCCACTCTGGAAACACCATATATTTT. This encodes CASSPEAGHSGNTIYF.

The CDR3 DNA reads as TGTGCCAGCAGCGTAGCTGACGGGAGGGCCCCGGATACGCAGTATTTT. Amino acids: CASSVADGRAPDTQYF. This chain joins TRBV9 and TRBJ2-3, with TRBD2 matching over 8 bases. The CDR3 is 16 amino acids. V was pared by 0 bases and J by 6 bases, with 9 bases of the junction left unmatched. Germline V lookup: CDR1 SGDLS, CDR2 YYNGEE.

This chain links TRBV4-1 with TRBJ2-7, with D possibly being TRBD1 or TRBD2 (5 bases each). CDR3 length: 15 amino acids. Germline CDR1 reads MGHRA; CDR2 reads YSYEKL. Trimming took off 3 bases at V and 3 bases at J, with 15 bases between the two ends. The CDR3 nucleotides are TGCGCCAGCAGCCATGGGGACGGTGGGGGCTACGAGCAGTACTTC. Translation gives CASSHGDGGGYEQYF.

The CDR3 is CASSPRADEQYF. In DNA, the CDR3 is TGTGCCAGCAGCCCCCGTGCGGACGAGCAGTACTTC. The gene calls are TRBV9 and TRBJ2-7; D remains unclear. CDR1 is SGDLS, CDR2 YYNGEE, per germline. Trimming cost V 4 bases and J 5 bases, with 10 bases left between them. The CDR3 extends over 12 amino acids.

On this clone: This sample includes further DNA sequences coding for the same CDR3. V and J are TRBV9 and TRBJ2-3, with 11 bases lining up with TRBD2. CDR1 SGDLS and CDR2 YYNGEE come from the germline V gene. Trimming took 0 bases from V and 6 from J; bases not matched to a gene: 6. This CDR3 has 16 amino acids. The DNA for the CDR3 is TGTGCCAGCAGCGTAGGCCTAGCGGGGGGTACGGATACGCAGTATTTT. Translating gives CASSVGLAGGTDTQYF.

This clone was seen a single time. This chain joins TRBV5-1 and TRBJ1-1; the match to TRBD1 covers 7 bases. V gave up 0 bases and J gave up 5 bases; unmatched junction bases: 7. CDR3 size: 15 residues. Germline V lookup: CDR1 SGHRS, CDR2 YFSETQ. CDR3 amino acids: CASSLAVSGGTEAFF. The DNA for the CDR3 is TGCGCCAGCAGCTTGGCCGTCTCAGGGGGTACTGAAGCTTTCTTT.

The V gene is TRBV11-2, the J gene TRBJ1-1; 7 bases align to TRBD1. Germline loops: CDR1 SGHAT, CDR2 FQNNGV. V was pared by 4 bases and J by 1 base, with 3 bases of the junction left unmatched. The CDR3 is 14 residues long. Here the CDR3 DNA reads TGTGCCAGCAGCTGGCGGACAGGGAACACTGAAGCTTTCTTT. As protein: CASSWRTGNTEAFF.

Only one count was recorded for this clone. The chain carries TRBV2 and TRBJ2-3; 9 nucleotides align to TRBD2. V was pared by 6 bases and J by 0 bases, with 4 bases of the junction left unmatched. The CDR3 has 15 amino acids. Germline V CDR1 and CDR2: SNHLY, FYNNEI. This CDR3 reads CASRERGESTDTQYF. The CDR3 region has the DNA TGTGCCAGCAGGGAGCGGGGGGAGAGCACAGATACGCAGTATTTT.

V usage is TRBV2 and J usage is TRBJ1-2; D is unclear. Germline CDR1 SNHLY, CDR2 FYNNEI. CDR3 length equals 12 residues. Trimming took off 7 bases at V and 4 bases at J, with 10 bases between the two ends. This CDR3 reads CASMAGIYGYTF. The CDR3 DNA reads as TGTGCCAGCATGGCCGGGATCTATGGCTACACCTTC. Supplemented by reference TRBV2 and TRBJ1-2, the full variable domain reads EPEVTQTPSHQVTQMGQEVILRCVPISNHLYFYWYRQILGQKVEFLVSFYNNEISEKSEIFDDQFSVERPDGSNFTLKIRSTKLEDSAMYFCASMAGIYGYTFGSGTRLTVV.

V is TRBV11-2 and J is TRBJ2-3, with 7 bases lining up with TRBD1. CDR1 is SGHAT, CDR2 FQNNGV, per germline. The CDR3 contains 17 residues. V was pared by 1 base and J by 2 bases, with 9 bases of the junction left unmatched. CDR3 DNA: TGTGCCAGCAGCTTAGTGGGAAGGACAGGACTCACAGATACGCAGTATTTT. This sequence encodes CASSLVGRTGLTDTQYF.

The V and J genes are TRBV5-1 and TRBJ1-2; D is undetermined. V was pared by 2 bases and J by 6 bases, with 14 bases between. Germline V lookup: CDR1 SGHRS, CDR2 YFSETQ. This CDR3 is 14 amino acids long. CDR3 nucleotides: TGCGCCAGCAGCTTCAGCAGCATCAGAGATGGCTACACCTTC. Protein product: CASSFSSIRDGYTF.

The gene calls are TRBV11-1 and TRBJ2-1; TRBD2 aligns across 10 bases. With 1 base clipped from V and 0 bases from J, the junction kept 6 bases outside the gene matches. Per the germline V gene, CDR1 is SGHAT and CDR2 is FQDESV (reference sequence). CDR3 length: 18 residues. CDR3 sequence reads: CASSLVGSGGFSYNEQFF. The CDR3 region has the DNA TGTGCCAGCAGCTTAGTTGGTAGCGGGGGGTTCTCCTACAATGAGCAGTTCTTC.

The chain carries TRBV30 and TRBJ2-4; 8 bases map to TRBD2. The V gene's germline CDR1 is GTSNPN and CDR2 SVGIG (reference sequence). There are 13 residues in the CDR3. V was pared by 5 bases and J by 11 bases, with 11 bases of the junction left unmatched. CDR3 bases: TGTGCCTGGGCTGCTCCCGGACTAGCCGTTCAGTACTTC. Translation gives CAWAAPGLAVQYF.

The J gene is TRBJ2-3, the V gene TRBV6-4; 12 bases fit TRBD2. CDR3 length: 18 residues. Trimming took 6 bases from V and 1 from J; bases not matched to a gene: 11. Per germline, CDR1 MRHNA and CDR2 SNTAGT. The CDR3 loop is CASSPITSGRLGTDTQYF. DNA of the CDR3: TGTGCCAGCAGCCCTATAACTAGCGGGAGGCTGGGCACAGATACGCAGTATTTT.

CDR3 in amino acids: CASSLRYPGTWGRNTEAFF. The CDR3 nucleotides are TGTGCCAGCAGTTTACGATACCCTGGGACGTGGGGGAGGAACACTGAAGCTTTCTTT. V usage is TRBV27 and J usage is TRBJ1-1; perhaps TRBD1 as D (5 bases). Germline V gene sequence: CDR1 MNHEY, CDR2 SMNVEV (reference sequence). V was cut by 2 bases and J by 1 base, with 23 bases left in between. This CDR3 spans 19 amino acids.

The V gene is TRBV9, the J gene TRBJ2-7, with D uncertain. Trimming took 0 bases from V and 3 from J, leaving 13 bases between them. CDR1 and CDR2 from the germline V gene are SGDLS and YYNGEE. The CDR3 has 15 residues. The CDR3 is CASSVGGNLGYEQYF. CDR3 in DNA: TGTGCCAGCAGCGTAGGGGGAAACCTCGGCTACGAGCAGTACTTC.

About this clone: Other nucleotide sequences in the sample specify the same CDR3. The J gene is TRBJ2-1, the V gene TRBV7-6, with 7 bases fitting TRBD2. V dropped 3 bases and J dropped 0; count of bases not matched to a gene: 2. The CDR3 extends over 15 amino acids. The V gene's germline CDR1 is SGHVS and CDR2 FNYEAQ. The CDR3 reads CASSLRLASYNEQFF. As DNA, the CDR3 is TGTGCCAGCAGCTTGCGACTAGCCTCCTACAATGAGCAGTTCTTC. The full variable domain, completed using reference TRBV7-6 and TRBJ2-1, is GAGVSQSPRYKVTKRGQDVALRCDPISGHVSLYWYRQALGQGPEFLTYFNYEAQQDKSGLPNDRFSAERPEGSISTLTIQRTEQRDSAMYRCASSLRLASYNEQFFGPGTRLTVL.

This chain joins TRBV7-2 and TRBJ2-7; TRBD2 is a possible D gene (6 bases). CDR1 is SGHTA, CDR2 FQGNSA, per germline. Trimming removed 4 bases from V and 4 bases from J, with 20 bases in between. The CDR3 spans 16 residues. The CDR3: CASSYSVGGERYEQYF. For the CDR3, the DNA is TGTGCCAGCAGCTACTCAGTTGGAGGGGAACGGTACGAGCAGTACTTC.

The CDR3 bases are TGTGCCAGCAGTTACGGAGGGTGGAGGGACCAAGAGACCCAGTACTTC. Its translation: CASSYGGWRDQETQYF. The chain employs TRBV6-6 and TRBJ2-5; perhaps TRBD2 as D (6 bases). CDR3 length: 16 residues. CDR1 is MNHNY, CDR2 SVGAGI, per germline (reference sequence). V lost 2 bases, J lost 0 bases, and 13 bases lay in between.